The clone carrying this T cell receptor beta chain was seen at least ten times. The antigen is undetermined. A patient was excluded if there was uncontrolled infection, other autoimmune disease, pregnancy or lactation. Germline V CDR1 and CDR2: SNHLY, FYNNEI. V lost 5 bases, J lost 6 bases, and 14 bases lay in between. The CDR3 has 14 residues. These data belong to a study of T cells in Graves' hyperthyroidism and ophthalmopathy. The study's findings and limits: The blood repertoire included most of the expanded thyroid clonotypes above 0.001.

TCR beta CDR3 sequences were amplified from RNA transcripts. In the first-round RT-PCR of the TCR CDR3, the HTBI primer set was used. TCRdb recomputed calls from the multiplex PCR reads with MiXCR, one row per CDR3 protein. The sample lists about 520,000 distinct CDR3 sequences, roughly a quarter seen once, with over 9% in the top ten. The chain couples TRBV2 to TRBJ1-5, with D possibly matching TRBD1 (6 bases). The sample taken for sequencing was blood. The TCR was taken from a woman in her twenties or thirties with Graves' ophthalmopathy. The CDR3 DNA follows: TGTGCCAGCAGTCCCGGGACAAGAACTCAGCCCCAGCATTTT. Translation: CASSPGTRTQPQHF.